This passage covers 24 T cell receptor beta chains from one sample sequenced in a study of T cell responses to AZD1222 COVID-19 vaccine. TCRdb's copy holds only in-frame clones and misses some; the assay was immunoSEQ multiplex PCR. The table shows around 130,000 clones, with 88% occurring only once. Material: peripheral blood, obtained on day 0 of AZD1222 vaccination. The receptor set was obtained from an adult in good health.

CDR3 bases: TGTGCCAGCAGCTTGTTTGGCAACGAGCAGTACTTC. It specifies CASSLFGNEQYF. The chain has TRBV5-4 and TRBJ2-7; D not certain. The CDR3 covers 12 residues. Germline lookup yields CDR1 SGHNT and CDR2 YYREEE (reference sequence). V gave up 1 base and J gave up 5 bases, with 7 bases separating them.

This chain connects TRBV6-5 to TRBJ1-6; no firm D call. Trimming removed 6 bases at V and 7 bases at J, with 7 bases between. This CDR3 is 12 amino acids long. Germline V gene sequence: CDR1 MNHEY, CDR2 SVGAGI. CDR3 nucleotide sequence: TGTGCCAGCAGCCTTCTCAATTCACCCCTCCACTTT. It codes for CASSLLNSPLHF.

The CDR3, as DNA: TGTGCCAGCAGCCCTGGAACTGAAGCTTTCTTT. Its protein product is CASSPGTEAFF. This chain links TRBV7-9 with TRBJ1-1; D is ambiguous. V was trimmed by 5 bases and J by 5 bases, leaving 6 bases between them. Looked up from germline, CDR1 is SEHNR and CDR2 is FQNEAQ (reference sequence). The CDR3 consists of 11 residues.

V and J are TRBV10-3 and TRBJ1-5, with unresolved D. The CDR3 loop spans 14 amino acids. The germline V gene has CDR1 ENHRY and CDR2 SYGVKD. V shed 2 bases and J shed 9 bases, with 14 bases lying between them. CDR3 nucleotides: TGTGCCATCAGTGAGGACGGCGGTCGGGGGCCCCAGCATTTT. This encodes CAISEDGGRGPQHF.

The CDR3 DNA sequence: TGTGCCAGCAGTTTCGGCCAGGGGGCCTATGGCTACACCTTC. Protein product: CASSFGQGAYGYTF. The chain recombines TRBV28 with TRBJ1-2; 8 bases align to TRBD1. V lost 3 bases to trimming and J lost 4 bases; unmatched junction nucleotides: 4. Germline V gene sequence: CDR1 MDHEN, CDR2 SYDVKM. CDR3 length equals 14 residues.

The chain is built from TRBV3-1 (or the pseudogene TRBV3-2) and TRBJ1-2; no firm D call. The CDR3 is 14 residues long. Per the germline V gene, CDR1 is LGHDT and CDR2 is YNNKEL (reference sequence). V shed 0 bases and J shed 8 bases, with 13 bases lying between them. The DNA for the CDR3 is TGTGCCAGCAGCCAAGACGACCCCTGGGGAGGCTACACCTTC. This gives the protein CASSQDDPWGGYTF.

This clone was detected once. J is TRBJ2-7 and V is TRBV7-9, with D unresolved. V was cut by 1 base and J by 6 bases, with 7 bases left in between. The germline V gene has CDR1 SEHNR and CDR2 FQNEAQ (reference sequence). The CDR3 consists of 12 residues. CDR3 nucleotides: TGTGCCAGCAGCTTAGGGCTTTTCGAGCAGTACTTC. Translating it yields CASSLGLFEQYF.

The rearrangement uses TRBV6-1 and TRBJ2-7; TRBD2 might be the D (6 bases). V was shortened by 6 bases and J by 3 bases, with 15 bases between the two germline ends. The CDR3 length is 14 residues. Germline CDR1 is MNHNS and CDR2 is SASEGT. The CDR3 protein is CASRVAEEGYEQYF. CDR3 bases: TGTGCCAGCAGGGTAGCGGAGGAGGGCTACGAGCAGTACTTC.

CDR3 in amino acids: CASSLDPYRGKYEQYF. The CDR3 nucleotides read TGTGCCAGCAGCTTAGACCCATACAGGGGAAAATACGAGCAGTACTTC. The chain employs TRBV7-2 and TRBJ2-7; 7 bases map to TRBD1. The CDR3 consists of 16 residues. V dropped 1 base and J dropped 4; count of bases not matched to a gene: 10. Germline assignment: CDR1 SGHTA and CDR2 FQGNSA.

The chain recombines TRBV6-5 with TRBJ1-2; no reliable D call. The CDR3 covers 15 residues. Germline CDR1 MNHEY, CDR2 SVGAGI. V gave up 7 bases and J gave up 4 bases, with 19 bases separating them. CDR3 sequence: CASTRLQKSGYGYTF. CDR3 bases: TGTGCCAGCACGCGCCTCCAGAAGTCGGGCTATGGCTACACCTTC.

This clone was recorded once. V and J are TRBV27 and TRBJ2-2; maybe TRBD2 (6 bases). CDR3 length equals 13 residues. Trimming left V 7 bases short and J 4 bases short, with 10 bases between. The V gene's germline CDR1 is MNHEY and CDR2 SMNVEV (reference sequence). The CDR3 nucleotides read TGTGCCAGCACAACCGGGGGCACCGGGGAGCTGTTTTTT. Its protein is CASTTGGTGELFF.

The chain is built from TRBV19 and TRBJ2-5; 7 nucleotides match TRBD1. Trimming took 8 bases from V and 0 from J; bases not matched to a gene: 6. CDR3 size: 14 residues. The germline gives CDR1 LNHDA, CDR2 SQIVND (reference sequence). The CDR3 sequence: CASRTGDHQETQYF. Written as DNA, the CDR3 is TGTGCCAGTCGAACAGGGGACCACCAAGAGACCCAGTACTTC. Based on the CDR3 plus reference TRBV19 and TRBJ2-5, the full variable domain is DGGITQSPKYLFRKEGQNVTLSCEQNLNHDAMYWYRQDPGQGLRLIYYSQIVNDFQKGDIAEGYSVSREKKESFPLTVTSAQKNPTAFYLCASRTGDHQETQYFGPGTRLLVL.

This CDR3 is CASRGPRGYTF. CDR3 DNA: TGTGCCAGCAGGGGACCTCGGGGCTACACCTTC. V and J are TRBV9 and TRBJ1-2; TRBD1 is a possible D gene (5 bases). Germline loops: CDR1 SGDLS, CDR2 YYNGEE. Trimming removed 5 bases at V and 8 bases at J, with 10 bases between. The CDR3 totals 11 residues. The full variable domain, completed using reference TRBV9 and TRBJ1-2, is DSGVTQTPKHLITATGQRVTLRCSPRSGDLSVYWYQQSLDQGLQFLIQYYNGEERAKGNILERFSAQQFPDLHSELNLSSLELGDSALYFCASRGPRGYTFGSGTRLTVV.

CDR3 residues: CASSVGTGSTYNEQFF. The CDR3 region has the DNA TGCGCCAGCAGCGTCGGGACCGGATCTACCTACAATGAGCAGTTCTTC. The rearrangement uses TRBV5-1 and TRBJ2-1; D could derive from TRBD1 or TRBD2 (5 bases each). V was shortened by 4 bases and J by 2 bases, with 16 bases between the two germline ends. Germline CDR1 and CDR2: SGHRS and YFSETQ. The length of the CDR3 is 16 residues.

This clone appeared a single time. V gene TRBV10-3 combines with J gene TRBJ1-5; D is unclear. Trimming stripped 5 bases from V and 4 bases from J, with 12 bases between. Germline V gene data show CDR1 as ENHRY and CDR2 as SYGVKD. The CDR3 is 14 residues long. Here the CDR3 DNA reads TGTGCCATCAGTCGGACGGAGGGAAATCAGCCCCAGCATTTT. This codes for CAISRTEGNQPQHF.

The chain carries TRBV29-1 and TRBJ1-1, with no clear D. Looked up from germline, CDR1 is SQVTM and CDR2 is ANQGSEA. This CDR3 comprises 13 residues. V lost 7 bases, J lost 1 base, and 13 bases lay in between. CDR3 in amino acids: CSAVSATNTEAFF. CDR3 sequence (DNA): TGCAGCGCCGTGTCCGCTACGAACACTGAAGCTTTCTTT.

The DNA of the CDR3 is TGTGCCACCAGTGACACGGGGCTCTTGGGGAATGAGCAGTTCTTC. It codes for CATSDTGLLGNEQFF. This chain connects TRBV24-1 to TRBJ2-1; D is tentatively TRBD1 or TRBD2 (5 bases each). V shed 4 bases and J shed 7 bases, with 16 bases lying between them. The CDR3 is 15 amino acids. Germline V gene lookup returns CDR1 KGHDR and CDR2 SFDVKD.

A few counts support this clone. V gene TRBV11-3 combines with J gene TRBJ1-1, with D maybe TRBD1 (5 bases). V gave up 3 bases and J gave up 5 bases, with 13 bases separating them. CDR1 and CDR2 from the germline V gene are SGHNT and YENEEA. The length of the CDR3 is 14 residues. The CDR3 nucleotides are TGTGCCAGCAGCTTGACAGCTCGGCAGACTGAAGCTTTCTTT. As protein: CASSLTARQTEAFF.

The CDR3 nucleotides read TGTGCCAGCAGGCTAGCGGGGGGCCGCACAGATACGCAGTATTTT. This translates into CASRLAGGRTDTQYF. V is TRBV6-5 and J is TRBJ2-3; TRBD2 aligns across 11 bases. The CDR3 runs 15 residues. The V segment lost 6 bases and the J segment 1 base; nucleotides outside the gene matches: 3. Germline loops: CDR1 MNHEY, CDR2 SVGAGI.

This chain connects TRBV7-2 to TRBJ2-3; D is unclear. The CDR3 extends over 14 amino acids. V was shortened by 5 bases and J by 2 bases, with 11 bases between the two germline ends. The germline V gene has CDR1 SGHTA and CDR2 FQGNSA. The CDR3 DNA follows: TGTGCCAGCAGCCCCCGGGCAGCCACAGATACGCAGTATTTT. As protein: CASSPRAATDTQYF.

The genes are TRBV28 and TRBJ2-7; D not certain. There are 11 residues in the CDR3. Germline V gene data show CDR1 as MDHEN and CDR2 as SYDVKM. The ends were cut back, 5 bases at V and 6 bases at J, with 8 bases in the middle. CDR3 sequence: CASSLTIEQYF. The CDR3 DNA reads TGTGCCAGCAGTCTAACCATCGAGCAGTACTTC.

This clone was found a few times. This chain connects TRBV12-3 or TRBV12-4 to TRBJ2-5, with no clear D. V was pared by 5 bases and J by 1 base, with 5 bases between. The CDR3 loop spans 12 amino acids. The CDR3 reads CASSLTQETQYF. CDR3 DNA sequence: TGTGCCAGCAGTCTGACCCAAGAGACCCAGTACTTC.

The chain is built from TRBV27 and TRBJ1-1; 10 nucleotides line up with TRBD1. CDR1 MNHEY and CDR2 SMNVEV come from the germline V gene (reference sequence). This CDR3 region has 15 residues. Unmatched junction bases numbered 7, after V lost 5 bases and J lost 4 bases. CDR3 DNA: TGTGCCAGCAGTGGAGAGACAGGGGGCGGCACTGAAGCTTTCTTT. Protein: CASSGETGGGTEAFF.

This CDR3 is CASSLGRVDNEQFF. CDR3 nucleotide sequence: TGTGCCAGCAGCTTGGGCAGGGTTGACAATGAGCAGTTCTTC. The rearrangement uses TRBV11-3 and TRBJ2-1, with D possibly matching TRBD1 (5 bases). CDR3 length: 14 amino acids. Between the trimmed V and J ends, which lost 3 bases and 5 bases, there was a span of 11 bases. In germline, CDR1 is SGHNT, CDR2 YENEEA. The full variable domain, rest sourced from reference TRBV11-3 and TRBJ2-1, is EAGVVQSPRYKIIEKKQPVAFWCNPISGHNTLYWYLQNLGQGPELLIRYENEEAVDDSQLPKDRFSAERLKGVDSTLKIQPAELGDSAVYLCASSLGRVDNEQFFGPGTRLTVL.